This TCR beta chain was sequenced for a study of cytomegalovirus exposure and HLA in healthy donors. In the PCR, 60 Vbeta and 13 Jbeta primers were used. TCRdb's copy holds only in-frame clones and misses some; the assay was immunoSEQ multiplex PCR. Among about 200,000 clones listed, more than 65% were seen once. The TCR comes from a man aged 50 to 59 in good health and CMV-seronegative. Sequenced input: PBMCs.

CDR3 protein: CASSPGTQDEQFF. The CDR3 DNA reads TGTGCCAGCAGCCCCGGGACTCAGGATGAGCAGTTCTTC. The V call is TRBV5-4, the J call TRBJ2-1; possibly TRBD2 for D (6 bases). This CDR3 contains 13 residues. The germline V gene encodes CDR1 SGHNT and CDR2 YYREEE (reference sequence). Trimming stripped 4 bases from V and 8 bases from J, with 13 bases between.